The clone carrying this T cell receptor (beta chain) was seen only once. At one end the junction does not follow the germline gene, possibly because of a read error. CDR3 length equals 14 residues. This entry comes from a study of CD8 T cells in Susac syndrome. Sequencing of TCR beta was undertaken in CD8+ and CD4+ T cells derived from blood. The multiple sclerosis controls consisted of treatment-naive patients with relapsing-remitting disease, either stable or active. RNA amounts of 0.5 to 1 ug underwent reverse transcription with random hexamers. Multiplex immunoSEQ PCR targeted 54 Vbeta and 13 Jbeta TCR beta segments. TCRdb reanalysed the immunoSEQ multiplex PCR reads using MiXCR and keeps one entry per CDR3 protein. Of approximately 230,000 distinct CDR3 sequences in the sample, around 93% were seen once.

The chain combines TRBV12-3 or TRBV12-4 with TRBJ2-4; no definite D call. Sequenced sample: CD4+ T cells from PBMCs. The receptor's source is a human donor with multiple sclerosis. CDR3 amino acids: CASSLAAAENIQYF. CDR3 nucleotides: TGTGCCAGCAGTTTAGCGGCAGCCGAAAACATTCAGTACTTC.